One and the same sample provided the 14 T cell receptor beta chains below, sequenced in a study of blood T cell repertoires in COVID-19. Clones were read by immunoSEQ multiplex PCR, and TCRdb kept only the in-frame ones, dropping some. In the table there are about 210,000 clones, about 79% of which are singletons. The material sequenced was peripheral blood. All receptors come from a man over 45 with active or convalescent COVID-19.

The chain recombines TRBV5-1 with TRBJ1-2, with 7 bases identical to TRBD1. From germline, CDR1 is SGHRS and CDR2 YFSETQ. The V gene end was trimmed by 4 bases and the J gene end by 4 bases; junction bases not matched to a gene: 7. The CDR3 runs 14 residues. CDR3: CASSEQGPLYGYTF. In DNA form, the CDR3 reads TGCGCCAGCAGCGAACAGGGGCCCCTCTATGGCTACACCTTC.

V and J are TRBV13 and TRBJ1-2; D unresolved. The CDR3 has 13 residues. V was pared by 5 bases and J by 0 bases, with 7 bases between. The germline CDR1 and CDR2 sequences are PRHDT and FYEKMQ (reference sequence). The CDR3 here is CASSAQPNYGYTF. The CDR3 DNA reads TGTGCCAGCAGCGCACAGCCTAACTATGGCTACACCTTC.

This clone is a singleton in its sample. V usage is TRBV4-1 and J usage is TRBJ2-7; 8 bases line up with TRBD1. The CDR3 spans 16 residues. The V and J ends lost 1 base and 3 bases, in that order; junction bases with no gene match: 8. CDR1 and CDR2 (germline): MGHRA, YSYEKL. Here the CDR3 reads CASSQVRSDRVYEQYF. CDR3 nucleotides: TGCGCCAGCAGCCAAGTACGGTCGGACAGGGTCTACGAGCAGTACTTC.

This chain joins TRBV4-3 and TRBJ2-3, with 8 bases aligning to TRBD1. The junction had 11 bases not matched to a gene; V was cut back by 1 base and J by 5 bases. Germline V gene lookup returns CDR1 LGHNA and CDR2 YSLEER. CDR3 length equals 17 residues. CDR3 in amino acids: CASSQGSFRGLKDTQYF. The CDR3 nucleotides read TGCGCCAGCAGCCAAGGTTCCTTCAGGGGGCTTAAAGATACGCAGTATTTT.

V is TRBV23-1 and J is TRBJ1-5; a weak D match, TRBD1 (5 bases). TRBV23-1 carries the ORF label, with uncertain function. Trimming removed 9 bases from V and 3 bases from J, with 18 bases in between. The CDR3 length is 15 residues. The CDR3 spells CARGIPGGHNQPQHF. CDR3 sequence (DNA): TGCGCCAGGGGGATCCCGGGTGGACACAATCAGCCCCAGCATTTT.

This chain joins TRBV11-2 and TRBJ2-7; possibly TRBD1 for D (6 bases). CDR3 size: 16 residues. CDR1 is SGHAT, CDR2 FQNNGV, per germline. V lost 2 bases and J lost 3, with 17 bases in between. CDR3 bases: TGTGCCAGCAGCTTATACCAGGGGAAGGCCATCTACGAGCAGTACTTC. Its protein product is CASSLYQGKAIYEQYF.

The chain links TRBV20-1 to TRBJ2-1; D is unresolved. The CDR3 has 11 amino acids. In germline, CDR1 is DFQATT, CDR2 SNEGSKA (reference sequence). DNA for the CDR3: TGCACCATCCTAGCCTACAATGAGCAGTTCTTC. Encoded protein: CTILAYNEQFF.

V is TRBV11-1 and J is TRBJ1-2; D unclear. The V end lost 5 bases, the J end lost 5 bases, and 15 bases lay between the germline ends. Germline V gene data show CDR1 as SGHAT and CDR2 as FQDESV (reference sequence). The CDR3 runs to 14 residues. The CDR3 region is CASSPDLEGYGYTF. The CDR3 DNA follows: TGTGCCAGCAGCCCCGACCTGGAGGGTTATGGCTACACCTTC.

A note on this clone: Distinct nucleotide sequences in the sample also encode this CDR3. Written as DNA, the CDR3 is TGTGCCAGCAGCTTAGAAAGGGGGCGCTACGAGCAGTACTTC. Its translation is CASSLERGRYEQYF. The V gene is TRBV7-2, the J gene TRBJ2-7, with 7 bases matching TRBD1. Trimming at V came to 1 base and at J to 3 bases, leaving 3 bases not matched to a gene. Germline CDR1 is SGHTA and CDR2 is FQGNSA. This CDR3 comprises 14 residues.

This clone has more than one count but fewer than ten. This chain joins TRBV7-3 and TRBJ2-1; the D gene is possibly TRBD1 (6 bases). Trimming pared 5 bases from V and 6 bases from J, leaving 20 bases between. This CDR3 has 16 residues. The germline V gene has CDR1 SGHTA and CDR2 FQGTGA. The CDR3 sequence: CASSPRGGSRGNEQFF. Written as DNA, the CDR3 is TGTGCCAGCAGCCCCAGGGGTGGGAGTCGTGGCAATGAGCAGTTCTTC.

The chain joins TRBV3-1 (or the pseudogene TRBV3-2) to TRBJ2-7, with D possibly being TRBD2 (5 bases). CDR3 length: 13 residues. Germline lookup yields CDR1 LGHDT and CDR2 YNNKEL (reference sequence). Trimming cost V 1 base and J 5 bases, with 9 bases left between them. CDR3 nucleotides: TGTGCCAGCAGCCAAGGTGGAGGAAACGAGCAGTACTTC. It yields the protein CASSQGGGNEQYF.

This chain uses TRBV5-6 with TRBJ1-5; 7 bases align to TRBD1. From germline, CDR1 is SGHDT and CDR2 YYEEEE. The CDR3 is 16 residues long. J was trimmed by 0 bases and V by 3 bases; bases with no gene match: 6. CDR3 coding DNA: TGTGCCAGCAGCTCGAACAGGGGTTTTAGCAATCAGCCCCAGCATTTT. It encodes CASSSNRGFSNQPQHF.

V usage is TRBV3-1 (or the pseudogene TRBV3-2) and J usage is TRBJ1-2, with 8 positions matching TRBD1. There are 16 residues in the CDR3. Per the germline V gene, CDR1 is LGHDT and CDR2 is YNNKEL (reference sequence). The trim removed 1 base at V and 3 bases at J, leaving 7 bases unmatched. The CDR3 DNA reads TGTGCCAGCAGCCAAGGACAGGGGTTGTGGGACTATGGCTACACCTTC. Amino acids: CASSQGQGLWDYGYTF.

The chain carries TRBV29-1 and TRBJ2-5, with 9 bases fitting TRBD1. This CDR3 is built from 12 residues. CDR1 and CDR2 (germline): SQVTM, ANQGSEA. J lost 5 bases, V lost 7 bases, and 5 bases had no gene match. The CDR3 spells CSAGTGWETQYF. Written as DNA, the CDR3 is TGCAGCGCCGGGACAGGGTGGGAGACCCAGTACTTC.